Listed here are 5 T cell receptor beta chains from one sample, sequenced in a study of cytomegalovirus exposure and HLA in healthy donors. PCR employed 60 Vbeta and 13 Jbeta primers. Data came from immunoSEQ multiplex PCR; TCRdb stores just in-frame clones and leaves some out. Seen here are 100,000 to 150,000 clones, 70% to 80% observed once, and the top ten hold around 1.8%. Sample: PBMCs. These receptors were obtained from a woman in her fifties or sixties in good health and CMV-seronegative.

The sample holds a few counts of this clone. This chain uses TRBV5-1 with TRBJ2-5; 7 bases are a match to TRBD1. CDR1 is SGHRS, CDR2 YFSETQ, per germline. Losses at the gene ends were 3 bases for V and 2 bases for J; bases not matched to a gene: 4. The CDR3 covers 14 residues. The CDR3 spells CASSSLQGQETQYF. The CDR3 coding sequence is TGCGCCAGCAGCTCCTTACAGGGGCAAGAGACCCAGTACTTC.

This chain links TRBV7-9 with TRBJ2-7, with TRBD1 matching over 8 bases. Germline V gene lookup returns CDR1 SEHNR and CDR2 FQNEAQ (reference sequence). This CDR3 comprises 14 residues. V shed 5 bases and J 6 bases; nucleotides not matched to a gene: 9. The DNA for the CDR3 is TGTGCCAGCAGCATCCCTCCAGGGGGCCGCGAGCAGTACTTC. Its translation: CASSIPPGGREQYF. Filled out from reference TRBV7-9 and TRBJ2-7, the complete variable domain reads DTGVSQNPRHKITKRGQNVTFRCDPISEHNRLYWYRQTLGQGPEFLTYFQNEAQLEKSRLLSDRFSAERPKGSFSTLEIQRTEQGDSAMYLCASSIPPGGREQYFGPGTRLTVT.

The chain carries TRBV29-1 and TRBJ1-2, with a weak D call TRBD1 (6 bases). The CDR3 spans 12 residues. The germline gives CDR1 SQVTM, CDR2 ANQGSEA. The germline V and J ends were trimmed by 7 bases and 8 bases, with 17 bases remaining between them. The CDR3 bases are TGCAGCGAAACCAGGGGAGTAGGGGGCTACACCTTC. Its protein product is CSETRGVGGYTF.

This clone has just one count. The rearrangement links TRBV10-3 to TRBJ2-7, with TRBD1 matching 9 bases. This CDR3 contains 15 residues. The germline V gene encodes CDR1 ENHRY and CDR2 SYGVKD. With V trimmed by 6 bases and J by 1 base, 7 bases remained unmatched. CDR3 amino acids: CAIRETGGASYEQYF. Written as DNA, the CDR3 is TGTGCCATCAGAGAAACAGGGGGCGCATCCTACGAGCAGTACTTC.

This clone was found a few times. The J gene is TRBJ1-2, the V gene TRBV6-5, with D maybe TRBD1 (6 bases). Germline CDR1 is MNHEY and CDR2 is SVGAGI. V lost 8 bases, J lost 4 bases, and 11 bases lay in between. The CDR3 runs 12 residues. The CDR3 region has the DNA TGTGCCAGCGGACCAGGGGCCTATGGCTACACCTTC. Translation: CASGPGAYGYTF.